This TCR beta chain was profiled in a study of beta chain features in type 1 diabetes. Regarding the study as a whole: Type 1 diabetes patients had TCRB CDR3s that were shorter (moderately but significantly so) in all four CD4+ subsets.

Regarding this clone: Antigen specificity is unknown.

Of the isolated RNA, all was reverse transcribed, and so the sequenced material was expressed TCRB transcripts. Libraries were prepared by immunoSEQ multiplex PCR; TCRdb keeps only in-frame clonotypes and omits some of them. There are hundreds of thousands of clones in the sample; roughly 13% occur only once, and less than 0.025% lies in the top ten. V gave up 7 bases and J gave up 7 bases, with 8 bases separating them. The CDR3 is 11 residues long. The germline gives CDR1 MNHNS, CDR2 SASEGT. What was sequenced was naive CD4+ T cells from blood. The TCR sequence derives from a young man with type 1 diabetes. The V gene is TRBV6-1, the J gene TRBJ2-1, with D tentatively TRBD1 or TRBD2 (5 bases each). CDR3 residues: CASTGANEQFF. The CDR3, as DNA: TGTGCCAGCACCGGGGCAAATGAGCAGTTCTTC.